This passage covers 19 T cell receptor beta chains from one sample sequenced in a study of cytomegalovirus exposure and HLA in healthy donors. The PCR used 60 Vbeta and 13 Jbeta primers. Assay: immunoSEQ multiplex PCR; the TCRdb copy retains only in-frame clones and omits some. Among some 160,000 clones listed, approximately 71% were seen once. Sequencing was carried out using PBMCs. Receptor source: a woman under 30 in good health and CMV-seropositive.

The chain carries TRBV30 and TRBJ2-4; TRBD2 might be the D (7 bases). The V end was cut by 4 bases, the J end by 3 bases, with 22 bases between. The CDR3 is 17 residues long. CDR1 is GTSNPN, CDR2 SVGIG, per germline (reference sequence). The CDR3 DNA sequence: TGTGCCTGGATATCTTGGTGGCGGGGGCATAGCAAAAACATTCAGTACTTC. Its translation is CAWISWWRGHSKNIQYF.

This chain joins TRBV5-6 and TRBJ2-1; 8 positions match TRBD2. The V gene end was trimmed by 4 bases and the J gene end by 4 bases; junction bases not matched to a gene: 16. The germline gives CDR1 SGHDT, CDR2 YYEEEE. The CDR3 totals 18 residues. In DNA, the CDR3 is TGTGCCAGCAGCCCTCGGGTAGCGGGGCTCGTCGTATACAATGAGCAGTTCTTC. It yields the protein CASSPRVAGLVVYNEQFF.

V is TRBV27 and J is TRBJ2-4; weak D call: TRBD1 (6 bases). This CDR3 is built from 12 residues. V was cut by 4 bases and J by 8 bases, with 9 bases left in between. CDR1 and CDR2 (germline): MNHEY, SMNVEV (reference sequence). CDR3: CASSSSGDIQYF. CDR3 in DNA: TGTGCCAGCAGTTCCTCAGGGGACATTCAGTACTTC.

The rearrangement joins TRBV5-1 to TRBJ2-5, with D tentatively TRBD2 (6 bases). Germline values: CDR1 SGHRS, CDR2 YFSETQ. The length of the CDR3 is 14 residues. The germline V and J ends were trimmed by 5 bases and 1 base, with 12 bases remaining between them. CDR3 sequence (DNA): TGCGCCAGCAGGCCGGGGGTAACCCAAGAGACCCAGTACTTC. Protein: CASRPGVTQETQYF.

In regard to this clone: An end of the junction differs from the germline gene, which may be a read error. The chain carries TRBV7-8 and TRBJ2-1; maybe TRBD1 (6 bases). The CDR3 contains 12 residues. Germline V gene data show CDR1 as SGHVS and CDR2 as FQNEAQ. DNA of the CDR3: TGTGCCAGCAGCCACCGGGACAACGAGCAGTTCTTC. It translates to CASSHRDNEQFF.

This clone was seen just once. The chain recombines TRBV28 with TRBJ1-2; D is uncertain. Germline V lookup: CDR1 MDHEN, CDR2 SYDVKM. V lost 3 bases to trimming and J lost 4 bases, with 9 bases between them. The CDR3 extends over 13 amino acids. The CDR3 spells CASSLSGTYGYTF. CDR3 sequence (DNA): TGTGCCAGCAGTTTGTCAGGAACCTATGGCTACACCTTC.

The chain uses TRBV6-6 and TRBJ2-5; 9 bases match TRBD2. The CDR3 is 15 amino acids. The ends lost 6 bases at V and 5 bases at J; junction bases unmatched: 10. Germline V gene lookup returns CDR1 MNHNY and CDR2 SVGAGI (reference sequence). The CDR3 reads CASRFTSGWWETQYF. The CDR3 DNA reads TGTGCCAGCAGATTTACTAGCGGGTGGTGGGAGACCCAGTACTTC.

This sequence joins TRBV5-1 and TRBJ2-3; TRBD2 matches 9 bases. The V gene's germline CDR1 is SGHRS and CDR2 YFSETQ. J lost 1 base, V lost 0 bases, and 12 bases had no gene match. The CDR3 sequence is 19 residues long. CDR3 sequence reads: CASSLAPIVVAGGTDTQYF. CDR3 nucleotides: TGCGCCAGCAGCTTGGCCCCTATTGTAGTAGCGGGGGGCACAGATACGCAGTATTTT.

The J gene is TRBJ2-7, the V gene TRBV15; a weak D match, TRBD1 (5 bases). CDR1 and CDR2 (germline): LNHNV, YYDKDF (reference sequence). With 5 bases removed from V and 1 base from J, the gap between germline ends came to 12 bases. CDR3 length: 14 residues. The CDR3 reads CATSQGYGSYEQYF. The CDR3 DNA reads as TGTGCCACCAGCCAGGGTTACGGTTCCTACGAGCAGTACTTC.

The chain uses TRBV4-2 and TRBJ2-5; 8 bases map to TRBD1. The DNA end favors TRBJ2-7, so the J call may be wrong. This CDR3 is 16 amino acids long. The V gene's germline CDR1 is LGHNA and CDR2 YNFKEQ. The CDR3 region has the DNA TGTGCCAGCAGCCAGGAAGGACAGGGTAACAACTTCGAGCAGTACTTC. Its translation is CASSQEGQGNNFEQYF.

In this sample, this clone turned up once. J is TRBJ1-5 and V is TRBV2; D is unclear. Germline lookup yields CDR1 SNHLY and CDR2 FYNNEI. The germline V and J ends were trimmed by 8 bases and 7 bases, with 18 bases remaining between them. The CDR3 length is 14 residues. The CDR3 bases are TGTGCCAGCCTGGGCGGTACGCGGGAACAGCCCCAGCATTTT. It encodes CASLGGTREQPQHF. Full variable domain (remainder filled in from reference TRBV2 and TRBJ1-5): EPEVTQTPSHQVTQMGQEVILRCVPISNHLYFYWYRQILGQKVEFLVSFYNNEISEKSEIFDDQFSVERPDGSNFTLKIRSTKLEDSAMYFCASLGGTREQPQHFGDGTRLSIL.

This clone is a singleton in its sample. The CDR3 sequence: CASSQGLGQGAGEQYF. CDR3 DNA sequence: TGTGCCAGCAGCCAAGGCCTAGGACAGGGGGCGGGTGAGCAGTACTTC. The chain joins TRBV4-2 to TRBJ2-7; TRBD1 matches at 11 bases. The J segment lost 7 bases and the V segment lost 1 base, leaving 9 bases of the junction unmatched. The CDR3 has 16 amino acids. The germline gives CDR1 LGHNA, CDR2 YNFKEQ.

The chain has TRBV7-2 and TRBJ1-3, with TRBD1 matching 7 bases. Trimming cost V 5 bases and J 0 bases; bases outside gene matches: 4. The CDR3 length is 15 residues. Germline V gene data show CDR1 as SGHTA and CDR2 as FQGNSA. CDR3 nucleotide sequence: TGTGCCAGCAGCGCGCGGACAGGCTCTGGAAACACCATATATTTT. This gives the protein CASSARTGSGNTIYF.

V is TRBV6-1 and J is TRBJ2-1; 8 bases agree with TRBD2. CDR3 length equals 17 residues. Germline trimming cut 4 bases from V and 4 bases from J; bases unmatched to any gene: 12. Germline CDR1 MNHNS, CDR2 SASEGT. CDR3 in DNA: TGTGCCAGCAGTGTAACTCCGGGAGGGGCCCTTTACAATGAGCAGTTCTTC. Translated, it gives CASSVTPGGALYNEQFF.

V usage is TRBV7-2 and J usage is TRBJ2-7, with D hard to call. V was pared by 6 bases and J by 0 bases, with 12 bases between. Germline CDR1 is SGHTA and CDR2 is FQGNSA. This CDR3 contains 14 residues. The CDR3 region has the DNA TGTGCCAGCAGAGAAGAGAGAGGCTCCTACGAGCAGTACTTC. This translates into CASREERGSYEQYF.

Concerning this clone: One junction end does not reproduce the germline sequence, and a read error may be involved. This chain uses TRBV7-9 with TRBJ2-6, with a possible D match to TRBD1 (5 bases). Germline CDR1 reads SEHNR; CDR2 reads FQNEAQ (reference sequence). The CDR3 runs 15 residues. This chain's CDR3 is CASSPQVSGANVPTF. For the CDR3, the DNA is TGTGCCAGCAGCCCACAGGTGTCTGGGGCCAACGTCCCGACTTTC.

The V and J genes are TRBV7-2 and TRBJ1-2; 9 positions match TRBD1. The CDR3 contains 15 residues. The ends lost 4 bases at V and 5 bases at J; junction bases unmatched: 8. Germline loops: CDR1 SGHTA, CDR2 FQGNSA. In nucleotides, the CDR3 is TGTGCCAGCAGCTCCGGACAGGGGCTGTCGTATGGCTACACCTTC. Translation: CASSSGQGLSYGYTF.

The genes are TRBV7-9 and TRBJ1-1; possible D gene TRBD1, 6 bases. The CDR3 extends over 16 amino acids. V lost 4 bases and J lost 6, with 21 bases in between. Germline CDR1 reads SEHNR; CDR2 reads FQNEAQ (reference sequence). The CDR3 bases are TGTGCCAGCAGCTCTCTAGGGCAAGGGGGATTTCCTGAAGCTTTCTTT. Its translation is CASSSLGQGGFPEAFF. The full variable domain, with the rest looked up from reference TRBV7-9 and TRBJ1-1, is DTGVSQNPRHKITKRGQNVTFRCDPISEHNRLYWYRQTLGQGPEFLTYFQNEAQLEKSRLLSDRFSAERPKGSFSTLEIQRTEQGDSAMYLCASSSLGQGGFPEAFFGQGTRLTVV.

The DNA for the CDR3 is TGTGCCATCCAGCCGTCGGACAGGCTGCGGACTGAGCTCGAACCTAACTATGGCTACACCTTC. This encodes CAIQPSDRLRTELEPNYGYTF. The chain joins TRBV10-3 to TRBJ1-2; the match to TRBD1 covers 7 bases. The CDR3 runs 21 residues. Germline V gene data show CDR1 as ENHRY and CDR2 as SYGVKD. Germline trimming cut 8 bases from V and 0 bases from J; bases unmatched to any gene: 27.